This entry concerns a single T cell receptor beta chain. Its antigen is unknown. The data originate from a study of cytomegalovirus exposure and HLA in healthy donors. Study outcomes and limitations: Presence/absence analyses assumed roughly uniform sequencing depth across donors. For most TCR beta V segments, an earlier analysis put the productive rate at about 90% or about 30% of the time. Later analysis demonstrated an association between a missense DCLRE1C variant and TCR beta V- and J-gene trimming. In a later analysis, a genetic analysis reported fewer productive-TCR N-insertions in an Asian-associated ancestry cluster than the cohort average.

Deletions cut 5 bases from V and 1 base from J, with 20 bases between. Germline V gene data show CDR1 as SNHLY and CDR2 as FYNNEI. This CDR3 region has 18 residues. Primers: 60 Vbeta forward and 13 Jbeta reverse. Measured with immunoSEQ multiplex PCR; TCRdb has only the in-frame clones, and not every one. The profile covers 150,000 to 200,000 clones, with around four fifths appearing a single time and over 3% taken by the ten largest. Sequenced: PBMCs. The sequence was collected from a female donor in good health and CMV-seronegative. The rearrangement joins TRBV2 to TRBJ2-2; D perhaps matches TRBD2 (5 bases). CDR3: CASSTSRSGDRNTGELFF. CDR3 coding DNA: TGTGCCAGCAGTACCTCCCGAAGCGGAGATAGGAACACCGGGGAGCTGTTTTTT.